This T cell receptor (beta chain) was captured in a study of T cell changes during pregnancy in multiple sclerosis. This CDR3 contains 13 residues. Germline V gene lookup returns CDR1 SGHNT and CDR2 YYREEE (reference sequence). Worth noting for this clone: A junction end diverges from the germline sequence, so it may reflect a read error. Within the sample, other DNA sequences also encode this same CDR3.

Clones were sequenced by immunoSEQ multiplex PCR, and TCRdb holds only the in-frame ones, with some missing. The sample shows 60,000 or so clones, roughly 90% of them seen only once. The rearrangement joins TRBV5-4 to TRBJ2-7; the D gene is possibly TRBD2 (6 bases). The sequence derives from a female donor with multiple sclerosis, enrolled in a pregnancy study. The starting material was peripheral blood, obtained before pregnancy. The DNA for the CDR3 is TGTGCCAGCAGCTTGGCGGGGGTCTACGAACAGTACTTC. Translating gives CASSLAGVYEQYF.